This T cell receptor (beta chain) was captured in a study of T cell responses to AZD1222 COVID-19 vaccine. Method: immunoSEQ multiplex PCR; TCRdb's copy keeps in-frame clones and lacks some. Of 90,000 to 120,000 clones listed, 80% to 95% are singletons. As to this clone: The target antigen is unknown.

Study observations and caveats: Repertoires were obtained solely post-peak T cell response. Rises in breadth and depth of Spike-specific TCRs came after two AZD1222 doses. Of the AZD1222 recipients, only six or seven were seropositive at baseline.

The J segment lost 7 bases and the V segment lost 7 bases, leaving 12 bases of the junction unmatched. Germline values: CDR1 MNHEY, CDR2 SVGAGI. The CDR3 extends over 15 amino acids. The sequencing here drew on peripheral blood, taken 28 days after the second AZD1222 dose. The clonotype was recovered from an adult who received the AZD1222 COVID-19 vaccine. The rearrangement joins TRBV6-5 to TRBJ1-4; 7 bases match TRBD1. As DNA, the CDR3 is TGTGCCAGCACGGACAGGTCGGTGTCTCTTGAAAAACTGTTTTTT. This codes for CASTDRSVSLEKLFF.